These 28 T cell receptor beta chains originate from one sample sequenced in a study of beta chain features in type 1 diabetes. Expressed TCRB transcripts were sequenced, since all the RNA that had been isolated was reverse transcribed. Assay used: immunoSEQ multiplex PCR; TCRdb lists only in-frame clones, some missing. The sample includes roughly 170,000 clones, 10% to 15% of them seen just once. Sequencing was done on a sample of central memory CD4+ T cells from blood. These receptors all come from a young woman in good health.

This clone was counted between two and nine times. V usage is TRBV7-3 and J usage is TRBJ2-7, with D tentatively TRBD2 (7 bases). The V gene's germline CDR1 is SGHTA and CDR2 FQGTGA. The CDR3 has 15 amino acids. The V end lost 6 bases, the J end lost 5 bases, and 20 bases lay between the germline ends. The CDR3 sequence is CASSSTGGAWDEQYF. The CDR3 DNA reads as TGTGCCAGCAGTTCCACGGGGGGCGCATGGGACGAGCAGTACTTC. Drawing the rest from reference TRBV7-3 and TRBJ2-7, the complete variable domain is GAGVSQTPSNKVTEKGKYVELRCDPISGHTALYWYRQSLGQGPEFLIYFQGTGAADDSGLPNDRFFAVRPEGSVSTLKIQRTERGDSAVYLCASSSTGGAWDEQYFGPGTRLTVT.

The chain joins TRBV11-2 to TRBJ2-7; 9 nucleotides agree with TRBD1. The germline V gene encodes CDR1 SGHAT and CDR2 FQNNGV. V gave up 2 bases and J gave up 5 bases; unmatched junction bases: 4. The CDR3 has 14 residues. CDR3 sequence (DNA): TGTGCCAGCAGCTTACGGACAGGGGAAAACGAGCAGTACTTC. Protein sequence: CASSLRTGENEQYF.

In its sample, this clone was seen a few times. The identical CDR3 is also encoded by other nucleotide sequences in the sample. The J gene is TRBJ1-4, the V gene TRBV27; 8 nucleotides agree with TRBD1. Germline loops: CDR1 MNHEY, CDR2 SMNVEV (reference sequence). The V segment lost 5 bases and the J segment 7 bases; nucleotides outside the gene matches: 6. CDR3 length: 14 residues. The CDR3 sequence: CASSRQGAGEKLFF. The CDR3 bases are TGTGCCAGCAGTCGCCAGGGGGCTGGTGAAAAACTGTTTTTT.

Only a few counts were recorded for this clone. This sequence joins TRBV11-1 and TRBJ2-1; a weak D match, TRBD2 (6 bases). Germline CDR1 is SGHAT and CDR2 is FQDESV (reference sequence). This CDR3 is built from 16 residues. V was shortened by 2 bases and J by 0 bases, with 11 bases between the two germline ends. This CDR3 reads CASSLHGSDSYNEQFF. CDR3 DNA: TGTGCCAGCAGCTTACACGGGAGTGACTCCTACAATGAGCAGTTCTTC.

CDR3 nucleotide sequence: TGTGCCAGCAGCCAAGATATCGATGGTAGCCTGGGCGAGCAGTACTTC. Its translation: CASSQDIDGSLGEQYF. The chain combines TRBV14 with TRBJ2-7; no firm D call. Germline V gene data show CDR1 as SGHDN and CDR2 as FVKESK. V lost 0 bases to trimming and J lost 6 bases, with 18 bases between them. This CDR3 contains 16 residues.

CDR3 nucleotide sequence: TGTGCCAGCAGCCTGGGGGGACAGACCCAGTACTTC. This encodes CASSLGGQTQYF. The chain combines TRBV7-3 with TRBJ2-5, with TRBD2 as a possible D gene (6 bases). The length of the CDR3 is 12 residues. V was cut by 5 bases and J by 6 bases, with 10 bases left in between. CDR1 and CDR2 (germline): SGHTA, FQGTGA. Complete variable domain (other parts from reference TRBV7-3 and TRBJ2-5): GAGVSQTPSNKVTEKGKYVELRCDPISGHTALYWYRQSLGQGPEFLIYFQGTGAADDSGLPNDRFFAVRPEGSVSTLKIQRTERGDSAVYLCASSLGGQTQYFGPGTRLLVL.

The chain carries TRBV28 and TRBJ1-2; D gene ambiguous. The CDR3 length is 16 residues. Trimming removed 7 bases from V and 1 base from J, with 19 bases in between. Germline CDR1 and CDR2: MDHEN and SYDVKM. CDR3 coding DNA: TGTGCCAGCACTTCCCCGGGGAAGGGCCTTAACTATGGCTACACCTTC. It is translated as CASTSPGKGLNYGYTF.

The chain recombines TRBV25-1 with TRBJ2-3; TRBD2 matches 8 bases. V was pared by 2 bases and J by 3 bases, with 4 bases of the junction left unmatched. Germline V gene sequence: CDR1 MGHDK, CDR2 SYGVNS. This CDR3 spans 15 amino acids. The chain's CDR3 is CASSETGGPTDTQYF. CDR3 nucleotides: TGTGCCAGCAGTGAAACGGGAGGGCCGACAGATACGCAGTATTTT.

The gene calls are TRBV5-1 and TRBJ2-3; D not certain. The V gene lost 0 bases and the J gene lost 3 bases, with 17 bases spanning the gap. Germline lookup yields CDR1 SGHRS and CDR2 YFSETQ. CDR3 length: 17 amino acids. CDR3: CASSLGRPITGTDTQYF. In DNA form, the CDR3 reads TGCGCCAGCAGCTTGGGGAGACCTATCACTGGGACAGATACGCAGTATTTT.

This chain connects TRBV7-9 to TRBJ2-5, with a possible D match to TRBD1 (6 bases). Germline CDR1 SEHNR, CDR2 FQNEAQ (reference sequence). The CDR3 loop spans 16 amino acids. V lost 4 bases, J lost 5 bases, and 20 bases lay in between. The CDR3 spells CASSSFTPGHQETQYF. CDR3 DNA: TGTGCCAGCAGCTCCTTCACCCCGGGACATCAGGAGACCCAGTACTTC.

Here the CDR3 DNA reads TGTGCCAGCAGTCCTCCAGGGATCCTTAGGGAAAAACTGTTTTTT. This codes for CASSPPGILREKLFF. The chain uses TRBV28 and TRBJ1-4; D might be TRBD1 (5 bases). Per germline, CDR1 MDHEN and CDR2 SYDVKM. The CDR3 runs to 15 residues. V shed 5 bases and J shed 8 bases, with 18 bases lying between them.

This clone was found a few times. The gene calls are TRBV7-6 and TRBJ2-5; 9 positions match TRBD1. Per germline, CDR1 SGHVS and CDR2 FNYEAQ. There are 15 residues in the CDR3. The V segment lost 5 bases and the J segment 3 bases; nucleotides outside the gene matches: 7. CDR3 loop: CASSHRDRVEETQYF. The CDR3 nucleotides are TGTGCCAGCAGCCACCGGGACAGGGTTGAAGAGACCCAGTACTTC.

In this sample, this clone turned up a few times. This sequence joins TRBV11-1 and TRBJ1-2; D unclear. V was cut by 1 base and J by 6 bases, with 15 bases left in between. The CDR3 has 15 amino acids. Germline CDR1 is SGHAT and CDR2 is FQDESV (reference sequence). CDR3 nucleotide sequence: TGTGCCAGCAGCTTAGGTTCCGACTCGCGTGATGGCTACACCTTC. It yields the protein CASSLGSDSRDGYTF.

The chain joins TRBV5-1 to TRBJ1-4; weak D call: TRBD1 (5 bases). Between the trimmed V and J ends, which lost 5 bases and 4 bases, there was a span of 18 bases. The CDR3 has 16 amino acids. The germline V gene has CDR1 SGHRS and CDR2 YFSETQ. The CDR3 loop is CASSRGSAMNNEKLFF. Here the CDR3 DNA reads TGCGCCAGCAGTCGGGGGTCGGCAATGAATAATGAAAAACTGTTTTTT.

The table lists this clone with a few counts. The chain is built from TRBV7-7 and TRBJ2-5, with TRBD1 matching 10 bases. The V and J ends lost 4 bases and 4 bases, in that order; junction bases with no gene match: 9. The CDR3 is 16 amino acids. The germline V gene has CDR1 SSHAT and CDR2 FNYEAQ (reference sequence). CDR3 sequence reads: CASSSGQGMVGETQYF. CDR3 bases: TGTGCCAGCAGCTCGGGACAGGGGATGGTCGGAGAGACCCAGTACTTC.

This clone has more than one count but fewer than ten. CDR3 sequence reads: CASSFLAGGPNTQYF. CDR3 nucleotide sequence: TGTGCCAGCAGCTTCCTAGCGGGAGGGCCGAATACGCAGTATTTT. This chain uses TRBV5-6 with TRBJ2-3; 12 nucleotides match TRBD2. From germline, CDR1 is SGHDT and CDR2 YYEEEE. The ends lost 2 bases at V and 7 bases at J; junction bases unmatched: 5. The CDR3 totals 15 residues.

The chain uses TRBV18 and TRBJ1-1; maybe TRBD1 (6 bases). This CDR3 is 14 amino acids long. CDR1 KGHSH and CDR2 LQKENI come from the germline V gene. Trimming shortened V by 3 bases and J by 4 bases, and 12 bases separated the two germline ends. This CDR3 is CASSPQGPGTEAFF. As DNA, the CDR3 is TGTGCCAGCTCACCGCAGGGGCCTGGCACTGAAGCTTTCTTT.

The chain is built from TRBV28 and TRBJ2-6, with 11 bases aligning to TRBD1. Germline V gene data show CDR1 as MDHEN and CDR2 as SYDVKM. This CDR3 has 19 residues. Trimming took 8 bases from V and 0 from J; bases not matched to a gene: 12. The CDR3: CASFQQPGQGGSGANVLTF. The CDR3 DNA follows: TGTGCCAGCTTTCAGCAACCGGGACAGGGGGGCTCTGGGGCCAACGTCCTGACTTTC. Combining the CDR3 with reference TRBV28 and TRBJ2-6 gives the whole variable domain DVKVTQSSRYLVKRTGEKVFLECVQDMDHENMFWYRQDPGLGLRLIYFSYDVKMKEKGDIPEGYSVSREKKERFSLILESASTNQTSMYLCASFQQPGQGGSGANVLTFGAGSRLTVL.

This clone has only a few counts. This sequence joins TRBV30 and TRBJ1-1; a possible D gene is TRBD1 (5 bases). The CDR3 consists of 13 residues. Trimming pared 3 bases from V and 8 bases from J, leaving 16 bases between. CDR1 and CDR2 (germline): GTSNPN, SVGIG (reference sequence). The CDR3 DNA sequence: TGTGCCTGGAGGCAAAACCGGGGACTAGAAGCTTTCTTT. Amino acids: CAWRQNRGLEAFF.

This clone was observed a few times. The chain carries TRBV5-1 and TRBJ2-7; the match to TRBD2 covers 9 bases. Per the germline V gene, CDR1 is SGHRS and CDR2 is YFSETQ. The CDR3 consists of 16 residues. V shed 0 bases, J shed 3 bases, and the junction held 7 bases outside the gene matches. CDR3 sequence: CASSLGRWTSDYEQYF. The CDR3 DNA sequence: TGCGCCAGCAGCTTGGGACGCTGGACTAGCGACTACGAGCAGTACTTC.

This clone turned up a few times. This chain connects TRBV19 to TRBJ2-2; 8 positions agree with TRBD1. J lost 8 bases, V lost 7 bases, and 9 bases had no gene match. Looked up from germline, CDR1 is LNHDA and CDR2 is SQIVND (reference sequence). CDR3 length: 14 amino acids. DNA of the CDR3: TGTGCCAGTACCGACCAGGACAGGGATGGGGAGCTGTTTTTT. Translated, it gives CASTDQDRDGELFF.

The chain's CDR3 is CASSQDWQGGDTQYF. The CDR3, as DNA: TGTGCCAGCAGCCAAGATTGGCAGGGAGGAGATACGCAGTATTTT. V and J are TRBV14 and TRBJ2-3; weak D call: TRBD2 (6 bases). This CDR3 is built from 15 residues. Looked up from germline, CDR1 is SGHDN and CDR2 is FVKESK. V was trimmed by 0 bases and J by 5 bases, leaving 12 bases between them.

The chain has TRBV7-8 and TRBJ2-3, with a weak D call TRBD1 (5 bases). CDR1 SGHVS and CDR2 FQNEAQ come from the germline V gene. The CDR3 extends over 16 amino acids. Trimming took 1 base from V and 2 from J, leaving 13 bases between them. Here the CDR3 reads CASSLGQGLATDTQYF. CDR3 nucleotide sequence: TGTGCCAGCAGCTTAGGTCAGGGCCTCGCCACAGATACGCAGTATTTT. The complete variable domain, with remaining parts taken from reference TRBV7-8 and TRBJ2-3, reads GAGVSQSPRYKVAKRGQDVALRCDPISGHVSLFWYQQALGQGPEFLTYFQNEAQLDKSGLPSDRFFAERPEGSVSTLKIQRTQQEDSAVYLCASSLGQGLATDTQYFGPGTRLTVL.

This clone has only a few counts. The gene calls are TRBV27 and TRBJ1-5; TRBD1 aligns across 7 bases. CDR1 MNHEY and CDR2 SMNVEV come from the germline V gene (reference sequence). V gave up 5 bases and J gave up 9 bases; unmatched junction bases: 10. The CDR3 is made up of 14 amino acids. The CDR3 DNA reads TGTGCCAGCAGTCCGGACAGGTTTCGTTGGCCCCAGCATTTT. This codes for CASSPDRFRWPQHF.

J is TRBJ2-7 and V is TRBV7-9, with D possibly matching TRBD1 (6 bases). In germline, CDR1 is SEHNR, CDR2 FQNEAQ (reference sequence). The CDR3 sequence is 14 residues long. Trimming cost V 4 bases and J 2 bases, with 12 bases left between them. The CDR3 spells CASSSKQGTYEQYF. The DNA of the CDR3 is TGTGCCAGCAGCTCAAAACAGGGCACCTACGAGCAGTACTTC.

This clone occurred a few times. The CDR3 coding sequence is TGTGCCAGCAGACCCTGGGCGGGAGGACTATACAATGAGCAGTTCTTC. Translating it yields CASRPWAGGLYNEQFF. The V and J genes are TRBV28 and TRBJ2-1, with 8 bases matching TRBD2. V gave up 6 bases and J gave up 4 bases; unmatched junction bases: 11. CDR3 length: 16 amino acids. Germline lookup yields CDR1 MDHEN and CDR2 SYDVKM.

This clone has more than one count but fewer than ten. V usage is TRBV6-5 and J usage is TRBJ1-3; TRBD1 might be the D (6 bases). V dropped 11 bases and J dropped 1 base, with 15 bases sitting between them. This CDR3 is built from 14 residues. The germline V gene encodes CDR1 MNHEY and CDR2 SVGAGI. CDR3 bases: TGTGCCTCCGGAGCAGGGGTATCTGGAAACACCATATATTTT. This sequence encodes CASGAGVSGNTIYF.

The genes are TRBV7-3 and TRBJ2-7; the match to TRBD2 covers 9 bases. The V gene end was trimmed by 5 bases and the J gene end by 5 bases; junction bases not matched to a gene: 7. Germline lookup yields CDR1 SGHTA and CDR2 FQGTGA. This CDR3 contains 14 residues. CDR3 in DNA: TGTGCCAGCAGCCCGGGACTAGCCGGGAACGAGCAGTACTTC. This translates into CASSPGLAGNEQYF. Combining the CDR3 with reference TRBV7-3 and TRBJ2-7 gives the whole variable domain GAGVSQTPSNKVTEKGKYVELRCDPISGHTALYWYRQSLGQGPEFLIYFQGTGAADDSGLPNDRFFAVRPEGSVSTLKIQRTERGDSAVYLCASSPGLAGNEQYFGPGTRLTVT.